The present T cell receptor beta chain was sequenced within a study of shared clonotypes between healthy human individuals (dated by TCRdb to the early 2020s). The study in broad terms: The cohort comprised a couple of women and a few men aged 18 to 49 years. To estimate repertoire size and how much clonotypes are shared between individuals, the study performed deep sequencing of blood TCR repertoires from five healthy adults. Different laboratories and diverse techniques were used to prepare libraries and sequence TCR repertoires, to increase sequencing depth and limit assay-specific biases. Per donor, three plates each were used for CD4 naive and CD4 memory, two for CD8 naive, and one for CD8 memory. Per donor, leukapheresis produced somewhere between about 0.8 and 9 billion PBMCs. Study-wide findings and limitations: Naive subsets generally had larger estimated clonotype richness than memory subsets. Incomplete sequencing was indicated by rarefaction of sorted-subset datasets, despite the large sequencing depth. Higher generation probabilities were observed for clonotypes shared by all four sorted-subset donors than for non-shared clonotypes. Sharing across several donors was observed for around 5% of naive CD4, about 3.2% of naive CD8, 2% to 2.5% of memory CD4, and around 0.42% of memory CD8 clonotypes. Because the study included a small number of donors, the genetic and exposure-history diversity represented was limited. Sampling was limited to blood, and TCR repertoires in tissue likely differ from TCR repertoires in blood. Pairwise subsampling led to the expectation that sequencing depth would affect the degree of clonotype sharing among donors.

TCR CDR3 regions were amplified from genomic DNA by multiplex PCR using the deep immunoSEQ assay. Genomic DNA extracted from each cell subset was distributed evenly over all wells of several immunoSEQ 96-well plates, and each plate served as one replicate. For sorted subsets, each replicate PCR was loaded with 200 to 250 ng genomic DNA, equivalent to some 27,000 T cell genomes. Purified libraries were quantified with a Qubit 3.0 fluorometer, sized on a Bioanalyzer 2100, and re-quantified with the KAPA Library Quantification kit. A separate single-read 150-cycle Illumina NextSeq 550 flow cell was used to sequence each immunoSEQ 96-well plate. The authors processed their data as follows. Because the immunoSEQ output included only junctional sequences and no quality scores, the filtering could not be the same as the filtering used for full-length reads. Sequences were annotated with PyIR, a Python wrapper for IgBLAST v1.9, and V/J genes and CDR3 were assigned using IMGT germline references. Reads were filtered out if the reads had weak V/J assignments (E-value above 1e-6), no CDR3, stop codons, out-of-frame junctions, or ambiguous translated residues. V3J clonotypes were defined as sequences sharing an identical inferred V gene, J gene, and CDR3 amino acid sequence. Percentage overlap between repertoires was computed as shared unique clonotypes divided by the size of the smaller repertoire. RTK rarefaction, the Chao1 estimator, and Recon v2.1 estimates of unobserved clonotypes were used to assess repertoire richness. OLGA was used to compute generation probabilities for all TCRbeta clonotypes that the gDNA method yielded from a few donors. TCRdb took over this immuneACCESS table, retaining in-frame rearrangements with V and J assigned. Such tables are incomplete; in checked studies, under half of the missing clones stem from an unresolved V gene, and the remainder is unexplained. V and J calls and clone size are as listed in that table; D and trimming were resolved from the DNA. This sample holds around 2.3 million clones; around 95% were observed only once. 0.1% to 0.15% of the sample comes from the top ten.

With regard to this clone: The antigen it binds to is not known. One base away there is no much larger clone; base qualities are not given.

From a lookup of the germline V gene, CDR1 and CDR2 are SNHLY and FYNNEI. Inclusive of the bounding cysteine and phenylalanine, the CDR3 is 13 residues long. Here the CDR3 DNA is all that survives: 39 bases in frame from base 1. V loses 8 bases, J loses 1 base, and the germline ends lie 11 bases apart. Healthy HIV-negative adults with no recently reported acute infections or vaccinations were included as donors. All donors were Caucasian adults living in Nashville, Tennessee, USA. CD4+ T cells were enriched through magnetic negative selection, after which naive cells were positively selected on CD45RA and the remaining negative fraction served as the memory subset. After blood collection by leukapheresis, PBMCs were isolated using Ficoll-Histopaque density gradient centrifugation and then cryopreserved in the vapor phase of liquid nitrogen. Purity and quantity of every magnetically sorted T cell population were checked by analytical flow cytometry. Genomic DNA was isolated from every sorted fraction and measured by UV absorbance on a Nanodrop 2000c.

The source of this sequence is a man in his late teens or twenties in good health. In this chain, TRBV2 is recombined with TRBJ1-1; the best D guess is TRBD1, with 5 bases matching. Sequencing input: naive CD4+ T cells sorted from blood. The label giving this sample's cell subset or site can be read as: CD45RA+ positively selected. The DNA sequence is TGTGCCAGCGGGTGGGGGGAGAACACTGAAGCTTTCTTT. This gives the protein CASGWGENTEAFF. The entire variable domain, with the stretches around the CDR3 drawn from the reference TRBV2 and TRBJ1-1 proteins, is EPEVTQTPSHQVTQMGQEVILRCVPISNHLYFYWYRQILGQKVEFLVSFYNNEISEKSEIFDDQFSVERPDGSNFTLKIRSTKLEDSAMYFCASGWGENTEAFFGQGTRLTVV.